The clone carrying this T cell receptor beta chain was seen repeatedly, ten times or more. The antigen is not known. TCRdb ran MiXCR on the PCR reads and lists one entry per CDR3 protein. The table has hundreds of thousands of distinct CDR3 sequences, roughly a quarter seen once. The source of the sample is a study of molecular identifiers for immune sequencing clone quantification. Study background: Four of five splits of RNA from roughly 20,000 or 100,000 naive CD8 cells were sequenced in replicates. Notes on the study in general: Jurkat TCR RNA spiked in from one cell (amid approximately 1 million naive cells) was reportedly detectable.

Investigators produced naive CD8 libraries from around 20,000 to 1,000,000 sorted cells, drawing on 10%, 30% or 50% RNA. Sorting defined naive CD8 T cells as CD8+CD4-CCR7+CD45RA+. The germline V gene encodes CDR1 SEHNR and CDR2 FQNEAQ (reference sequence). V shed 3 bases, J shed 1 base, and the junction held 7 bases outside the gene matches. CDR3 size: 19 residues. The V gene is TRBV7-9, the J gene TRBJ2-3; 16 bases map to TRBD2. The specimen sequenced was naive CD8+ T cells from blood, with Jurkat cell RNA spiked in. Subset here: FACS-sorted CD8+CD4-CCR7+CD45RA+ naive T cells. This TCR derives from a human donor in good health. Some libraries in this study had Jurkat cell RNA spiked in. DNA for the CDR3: TGTGCCAGCAGCTTTAAGGGACTAGCGGGAGGGCCCGGCACAGATACGCAGTATTTT. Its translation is CASSFKGLAGGPGTDTQYF.